A selection of T cell receptor beta chains follows, all from one sample in a study of blood T cell repertoires in COVID-19. Clones were sequenced by immunoSEQ multiplex PCR, and TCRdb holds only the in-frame ones, with some missing. The sample has roughly 55,000 clones, more than 70% seen once; the top ten hold 6.9%. The sample consisted of peripheral blood. The receptor source for this set is a man aged 55-75 years with active or convalescent COVID-19. CDR3s include the opening cysteine and the closing phenylalanine or tryptophan. D genes are given only for firm matches. Size is omitted from some rows. Given values are once, few, many or a class for expanded clones.

v_gene,abundance,j_gene,d_gene,CDR3nt,CDR3aa
TRBV9,NA,TRBJ1-1,NA,TGTGCCAGCAGCGCAAACAGCATGAACACTGAAGCTTTCTTT,CASSANSMNTEAFF
TRBV6-5,NA,TRBJ1-3,NA,TGTGCCAGCAGGGGCCTCACTCAATCTGGAAACACCATATATTTT,CASRGLTQSGNTIYF
TRBV29-1,NA,TRBJ1-1,NA,TGCAGCGTTGAAGCGGAAGGAGAGCCGGGGGGCACTGAAGCTTTCTTT,CSVEAEGEPGGTEAFF
TRBV7-9,NA,TRBJ1-6,NA,TGTGCCAGCACCGAAAGACAGGATAATTCACCCCTCCACTTT,CASTERQDNSPLHF
TRBV5-4,NA,TRBJ1-1,NA,TGTGCCAGCAGCCCCCGGCCGGGGGGCGACACTGAAGCTTTCTTT,CASSPRPGGDTEAFF
TRBV7-7,NA,TRBJ2-2,TRBD2,TGTGCCAGCAGCGCTTCCCCGGCTAGCGGGGGGAACACCGGGGAGCTGTTTTTT,CASSASPASGGNTGELFF
TRBV7-2,once,TRBJ2-3,TRBD1,TGTGCCAGCAGCCCTACAGGGGGCGCGATTTCAGATACGCAGTATTTT,CASSPTGGAISDTQYF
TRBV1,NA,TRBJ2-1,NA,TGCACCAGCAGCCACGGGCAGGCGGGTGGGACCTACAATGAGCAGTTCTTC,CTSSHGQAGGTYNEQFF
TRBV6-1,NA,TRBJ1-2,TRBD1,TGTGCCAGCAGTGGGGGACAGGGGAAATCTAGTGGTGGCTACACCTTC,CASSGGQGKSSGGYTF
TRBV9,NA,TRBJ2-1,TRBD2,TGTGCCAGCAGCGTGTCCTTAGCGGGGTGGAATGAGCAGTTCTTC,CASSVSLAGWNEQFF
TRBV3-1/TRBV3-2,NA,TRBJ2-2,NA,TGTGCCAGCAGCCAATTTAAGGGAGTAGGGACCGGGGAGCTGTTTTTT,CASSQFKGVGTGELFF
TRBV7-6,NA,TRBJ1-1,TRBD1,TGTGCCAGCAGCTTAGGGACAGGTAGAGGAACTGAAGCTTTCTTT,CASSLGTGRGTEAFF
TRBV2,NA,TRBJ1-5,NA,TGTGCCAGCAGTGGCCAGGGTACGCGCAATCAGCCCCAGCATTTT,CASSGQGTRNQPQHF
TRBV7-9,NA,TRBJ1-5,NA,TGTGCCAGCAGCGTAGAGCGCAGGGTTAAGGTTTGTCAGCCCCAGCATTTT,CASSVERRVKVCQPQHF
TRBV19,NA,TRBJ1-2,TRBD1,TGTGCCAGTAGTATCCAGGGGGCCTATGGCTACACCTTC,CASSIQGAYGYTF
TRBV6-5,NA,TRBJ1-1,NA,TGTGCCAGCAGTTATTCGACAGGAGCGAACACTGAAGCTTTCTTT,CASSYSTGANTEAFF
TRBV30,NA,TRBJ2-5,TRBD2,TGTGCCTGGGGGGGGACTAGCGGGAGGAAAGAGACCCAGTACTTC,CAWGGTSGRKETQYF
TRBV24-1,NA,TRBJ1-5,NA,TGTGCCACCAGTGATTTGCGCAGGGGTAGCAATCAGCCCCAGCATTTT,CATSDLRRGSNQPQHF
TRBV6-1,NA,TRBJ2-3,NA,TGTGCCAGCAGTGAAGGGTGGGGCAGCACAGATACGCAGTATTTT,CASSEGWGSTDTQYF
TRBV20-1,NA,TRBJ2-7,NA,TGCAGTGCCCTAAGCTCCTACGAGCAGTACTTC,CSALSSYEQYF
TRBV5-5,NA,TRBJ2-5,TRBD2,TGTGCCAGCAGCCCTCGAGTCCGGACTAGCGGATCACAAGAGACCCAGTACTTC,CASSPRVRTSGSQETQYF
TRBV7-9,NA,TRBJ1-6,TRBD1,TGTGCCAGCAGCCAAGGACAGGCCTCCACCCTCCACTTT,CASSQGQASTLHF
TRBV9,NA,TRBJ2-3,NA,TGTGCCAGCAGCGTAGGAAGCGGCTGGGGGCAGTATTTT,CASSVGSGWGQYF
TRBV29-1,NA,TRBJ2-1,NA,TGCAGCGTTAGGGGGGGTCGGGCCGGACAAATCAATGAGCAGTTCTTC,CSVRGGRAGQINEQFF
TRBV10-3,NA,TRBJ2-1,TRBD1,TGTGCCATCAGGGAGGGAACCGGGACAGGGATCGATGAGCAGTTCTTC,CAIREGTGTGIDEQFF